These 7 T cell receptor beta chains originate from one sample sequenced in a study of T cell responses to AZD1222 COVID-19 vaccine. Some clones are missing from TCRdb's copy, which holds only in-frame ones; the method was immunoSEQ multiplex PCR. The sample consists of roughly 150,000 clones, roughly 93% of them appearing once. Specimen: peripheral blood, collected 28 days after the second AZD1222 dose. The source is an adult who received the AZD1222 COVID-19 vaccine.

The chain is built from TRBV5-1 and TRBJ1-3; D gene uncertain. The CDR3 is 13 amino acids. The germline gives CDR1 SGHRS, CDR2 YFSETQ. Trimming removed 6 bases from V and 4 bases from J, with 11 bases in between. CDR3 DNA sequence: TGCGCCAGCACAAAAGGGTCCGGAAACACCATATATTTT. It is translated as CASTKGSGNTIYF.

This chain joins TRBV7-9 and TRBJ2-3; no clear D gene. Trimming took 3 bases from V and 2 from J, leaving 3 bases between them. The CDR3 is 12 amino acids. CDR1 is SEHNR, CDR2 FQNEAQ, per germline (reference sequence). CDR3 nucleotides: TGTGCCAGCAGCTTGATCACAGATACGCAGTATTTT. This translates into CASSLITDTQYF. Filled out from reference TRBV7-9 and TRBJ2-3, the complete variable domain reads DTGVSQNPRHKITKRGQNVTFRCDPISEHNRLYWYRQTLGQGPEFLTYFQNEAQLEKSRLLSDRFSAERPKGSFSTLEIQRTEQGDSAMYLCASSLITDTQYFGPGTRLTVL.

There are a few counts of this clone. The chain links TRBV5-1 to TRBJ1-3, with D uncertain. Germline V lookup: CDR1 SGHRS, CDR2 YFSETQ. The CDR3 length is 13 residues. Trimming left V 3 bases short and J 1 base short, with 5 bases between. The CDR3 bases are TGCGCCAGCAGCTGGGGATCTGGAAACACCATATATTTT. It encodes CASSWGSGNTIYF.

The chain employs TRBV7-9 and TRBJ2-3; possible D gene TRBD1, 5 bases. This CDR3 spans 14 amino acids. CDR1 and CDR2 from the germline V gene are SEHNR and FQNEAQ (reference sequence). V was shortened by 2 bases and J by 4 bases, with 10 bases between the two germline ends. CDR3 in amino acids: CASSLQGGPDTQYF. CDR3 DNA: TGTGCCAGCAGCTTACAGGGCGGCCCAGATACGCAGTATTTT.

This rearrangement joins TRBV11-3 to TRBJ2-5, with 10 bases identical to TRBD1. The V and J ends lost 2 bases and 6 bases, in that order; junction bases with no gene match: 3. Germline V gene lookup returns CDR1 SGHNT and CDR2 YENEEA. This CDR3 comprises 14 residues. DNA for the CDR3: TGTGCCAGCAGCTTACCGGGACAGGGGAAGACCCAGTACTTC. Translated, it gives CASSLPGQGKTQYF. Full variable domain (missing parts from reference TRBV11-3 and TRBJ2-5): EAGVVQSPRYKIIEKKQPVAFWCNPISGHNTLYWYLQNLGQGPELLIRYENEEAVDDSQLPKDRFSAERLKGVDSTLKIQPAELGDSAVYLCASSLPGQGKTQYFGPGTRLLVL.

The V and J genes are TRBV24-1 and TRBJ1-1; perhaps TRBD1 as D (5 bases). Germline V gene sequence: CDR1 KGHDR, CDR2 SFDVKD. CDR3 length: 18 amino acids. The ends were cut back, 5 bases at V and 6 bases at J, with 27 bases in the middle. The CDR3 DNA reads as TGTGCCACCAGTGCACCCCGGGGGGGGAGGTTCAAGGTCCCTGAAGCTTTCTTT. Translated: CATSAPRGGRFKVPEAFF.

The CDR3 DNA is TGCGCCATCGCAGGGGATCAGCCCCAGCATTTT. Translation gives CAIAGDQPQHF. V is TRBV5-1 and J is TRBJ1-5; D may be TRBD1 (6 bases). Germline-derived CDR1 and CDR2 are SGHRS and YFSETQ. This CDR3 is built from 11 residues. V lost 9 bases, J lost 5 bases, and 9 bases lay in between.